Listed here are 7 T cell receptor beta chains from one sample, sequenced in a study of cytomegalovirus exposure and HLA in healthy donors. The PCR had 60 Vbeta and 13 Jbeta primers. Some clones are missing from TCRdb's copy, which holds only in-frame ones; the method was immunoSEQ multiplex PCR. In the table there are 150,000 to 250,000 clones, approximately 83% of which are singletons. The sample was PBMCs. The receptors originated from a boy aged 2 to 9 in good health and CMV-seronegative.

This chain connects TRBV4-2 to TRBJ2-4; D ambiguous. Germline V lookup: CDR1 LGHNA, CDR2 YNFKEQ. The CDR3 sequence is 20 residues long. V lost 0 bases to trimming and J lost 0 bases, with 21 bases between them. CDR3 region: CASSQDLALAALLAKNIQYF. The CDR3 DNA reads TGTGCCAGCAGCCAAGATTTGGCCCTCGCAGCGCTTTTAGCCAAAAACATTCAGTACTTC.

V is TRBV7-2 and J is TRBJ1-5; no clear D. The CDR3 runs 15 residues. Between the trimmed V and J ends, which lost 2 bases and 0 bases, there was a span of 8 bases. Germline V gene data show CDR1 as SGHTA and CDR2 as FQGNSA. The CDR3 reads CASSLSGYSNQPQHF. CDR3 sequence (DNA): TGTGCCAGCAGCTTATCGGGGTATAGCAATCAGCCCCAGCATTTT.

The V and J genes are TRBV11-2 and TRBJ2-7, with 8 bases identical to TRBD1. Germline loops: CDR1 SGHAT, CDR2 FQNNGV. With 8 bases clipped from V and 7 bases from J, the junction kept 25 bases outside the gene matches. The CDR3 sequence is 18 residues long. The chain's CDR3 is CASDPLVGAQGGNREQYF. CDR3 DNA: TGTGCCAGCGACCCTTTAGTGGGCGCACAGGGGGGAAATAGGGAGCAGTACTTC.

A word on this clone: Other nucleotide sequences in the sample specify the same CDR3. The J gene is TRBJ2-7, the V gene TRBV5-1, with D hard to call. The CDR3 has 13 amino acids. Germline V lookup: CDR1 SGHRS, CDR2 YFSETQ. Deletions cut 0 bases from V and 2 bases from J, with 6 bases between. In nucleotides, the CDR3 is TGCGCCAGCAGCTTGGCGGGTCCCTACGAGCAGTACTTC. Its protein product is CASSLAGPYEQYF.

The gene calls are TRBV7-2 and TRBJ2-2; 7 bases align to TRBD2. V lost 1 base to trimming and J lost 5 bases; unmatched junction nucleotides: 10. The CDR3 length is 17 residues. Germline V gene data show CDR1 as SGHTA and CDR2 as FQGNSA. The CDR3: CASSLGSGVQRTGELFF. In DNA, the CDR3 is TGTGCCAGCAGCTTAGGAAGCGGGGTGCAGAGAACCGGGGAGCTGTTTTTT.

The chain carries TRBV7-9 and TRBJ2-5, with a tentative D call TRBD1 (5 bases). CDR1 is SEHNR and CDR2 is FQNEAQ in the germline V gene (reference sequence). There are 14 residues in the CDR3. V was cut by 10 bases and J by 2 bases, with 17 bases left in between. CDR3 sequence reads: CATQSDSLQETQYF. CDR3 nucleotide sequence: TGTGCCACCCAATCTGACAGCCTACAAGAGACCCAGTACTTC.

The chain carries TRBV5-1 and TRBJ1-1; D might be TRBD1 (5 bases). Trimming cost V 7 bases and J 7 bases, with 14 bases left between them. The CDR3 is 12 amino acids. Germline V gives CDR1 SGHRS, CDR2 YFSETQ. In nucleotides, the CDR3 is TGCGCCAGCTGGGATCTCGGGGGTGAAGCTTTCTTT. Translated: CASWDLGGEAFF.